The rows below give T cell receptor beta chains drawn from one sample of a study of cytomegalovirus exposure and HLA in healthy donors. Here immunoSEQ multiplex PCR was the method, and the copy in TCRdb shows in-frame clones only, minus some. Altogether some 340,000 clones are present, about nine tenths being singletons, with the ten largest covering 0.95% to 1.5%. The sample consisted of PBMCs. The receptor source for this set is a woman in her 30s in good health and CMV-seropositive. The CDR3 runs from the conserved cysteine through the conserved F or W. The D gene is left open where the match is weak. Expanded clones get a size class; other rows say once, few or many, or leave the size out.

D gene	V gene	J gene	clone size	CDR3 protein	CDR3 DNA
-	TRBV4-3	TRBJ1-2	-	CASSPEIITNYGYTF	TGCGCCAGCAGCCCAGAGATTATAACTAACTATGGCTACACCTTC
-	TRBV15	TRBJ1-2	-	CATSSGDGVNGYTF	TGTGCCACCAGCAGTGGGGACGGTGTGAATGGCTACACCTTC
TRBD1	TRBV7-2	TRBJ1-5	-	CASSQTGVGQPQHF	TGTGCCAGCAGCCAGACAGGGGTCGGGCAGCCCCAGCATTTT
TRBD2	TRBV7-2	TRBJ2-7	-	CASSPGFAGGSYEQYF	TGTGCCAGCAGCCCCGGATTCGCGGGAGGGTCTTACGAGCAGTACTTC
TRBD2	TRBV2	TRBJ2-1	once	CASSRGTSGGASEQFF	TGTGCCAGCAGTCGCGGGACTAGCGGGGGGGCAAGTGAGCAGTTCTTC
-	TRBV5-1	TRBJ2-3	-	CASSLQQGTDTDTQYF	TGCGCCAGCAGCCTACAGCAGGGGACGGACACAGATACGCAGTATTTT
TRBD1	TRBV7-6	TRBJ2-1	-	CASSEPGQGLFNEQFF	TGTGCCAGCAGCGAACCGGGACAGGGTTTATTCAATGAGCAGTTCTTC
TRBD2	TRBV27	TRBJ2-1	-	CASSHLTSGTRREQFF	TGTGCCAGCAGTCATCTGACTAGCGGGACGAGACGGGAGCAGTTCTTC
-	TRBV29-1	TRBJ1-5	-	CSVATDWNQPQHF	TGCAGCGTTGCTACAGACTGGAATCAGCCCCAGCATTTT
-	TRBV7-6	TRBJ2-5	many	CASSFGTGKETQYF	TGTGCCAGCAGCTTCGGGACTGGAAAAGAGACCCAGTACTTC
TRBD2	TRBV4-2	TRBJ2-2	-	CASSSRLAGGRYTNTGELFF	TGTGCCAGCAGCTCCCGACTAGCGGGAGGACGGTACACGAACACCGGGGAGCTGTTTTTT
TRBD2	TRBV29-1	TRBJ2-5	-	CSVGLAGLQETQYF	TGCAGCGTTGGACTAGCGGGCCTCCAAGAGACCCAGTACTTC
-	TRBV29-1	TRBJ2-1	once	CSVEVFKYNEQFF	TGCAGCGTTGAAGTTTTTAAATACAATGAGCAGTTCTTC
-	TRBV5-6	TRBJ2-2	-	CASSFLGNTGELFF	TGTGCCAGCAGCTTTTTAGGGAACACCGGGGAGCTGTTTTTT
TRBD2	TRBV6-1	TRBJ2-1	-	CASSGAGEYHEQFF	TGTGCCAGCAGTGGCGCGGGAGAGTACCATGAGCAGTTCTTC
TRBD2	TRBV11-2	TRBJ2-7	-	CASTTELAGANEQYF	TGTGCCAGCACCACCGAATTAGCGGGAGCCAACGAGCAGTACTTC
TRBD2	TRBV6-5	TRBJ2-1	-	CATNLAGGRYNEQFF	TGTGCCACCAATCTAGCGGGGGGACGCTACAATGAGCAGTTCTTC
-	TRBV6-5	TRBJ2-1	once	CASSPGIQAAQFF	TGTGCCAGCAGCCCCGGAATTCAGGCCGCGCAGTTCTTC
TRBD1	TRBV6-5	TRBJ1-2	-	CASRKTGGLYGYTF	TGTGCCAGCAGGAAAACAGGGGGGCTCTATGGCTACACCTTC